Following are 21 T cell receptor beta chains from one sample sequenced in a study of shared clonotypes between healthy human individuals (dated by TCRdb to about 2020). Library construction relied on the immunoSEQ multiplex PCR assay. TCRdb mirrors the immuneACCESS table, restricted to in-frame sequences. Some clones are absent from its copies; in checked studies, under half trace to an unresolved V gene, and the reason for the others is unknown. Here the sample has 800,000 to 1,200,000 clones; 75% to 85% occur a single time. The ten largest clonotypes hold under 0.6% of the sample. What was sequenced was memory CD4+ T cells from PBMCs. The cell subset or site label, as the study defines it: CD45RA-negative fraction. Source of these receptors: a man between 18 and 29 years old in good health. Some clones in this sample may be carry-over from other donors' samples.

The chain has TRBV7-9 and TRBJ1-2; TRBD1 is a possible D gene (5 bases). V gave up 3 bases and J gave up 8 bases, with 10 bases separating them. Germline-derived CDR1 and CDR2 are SEHNR and FQNEAQ (reference sequence). The CDR3 extends over 12 amino acids. Here the CDR3 reads CASSFYRDGYTF. The DNA for the CDR3 is TGTGCCAGCAGCTTTTATCGGGACGGCTACACCTTC.

The chain is built from TRBV4-3 and TRBJ2-7; 8 bases are a match to TRBD1. After removal of 3 bases from V and 3 bases from J, the junction contained 7 bases not matched to a gene. CDR3 length: 15 residues. Germline values: CDR1 LGHNA, CDR2 YSLEER. The chain's CDR3 is CASSQWMDRDYEQYF. DNA of the CDR3: TGCGCCAGCAGCCAGTGGATGGACAGGGACTACGAGCAGTACTTC.

The chain is built from TRBV7-2 and TRBJ1-3; D not certain. This CDR3 has 16 residues. Looked up from germline, CDR1 is SGHTA and CDR2 is FQGNSA. V lost 1 base to trimming and J lost 0 bases, with 10 bases between them. The CDR3 region is CASSLGAGSSGNTIYF. CDR3 DNA: TGTGCCAGCAGCTTAGGGGCGGGGAGCTCTGGAAACACCATATATTTT.

This clone came up a few times. Here the CDR3 reads CASSPQNLMNTEAFF. The CDR3 coding sequence is TGCGCCAGCAGCCCTCAGAACTTAATGAACACTGAAGCTTTCTTT. The chain couples TRBV4-1 to TRBJ1-1; D ambiguous. The V end lost 4 bases, the J end lost 0 bases, and 12 bases lay between the germline ends. The CDR3 consists of 15 residues. Per germline, CDR1 MGHRA and CDR2 YSYEKL.

This clone was seen more than once but under ten times. V gene TRBV6-1 combines with J gene TRBJ1-5; 7 nucleotides align to TRBD1. After removal of 7 bases from V and 6 bases from J, the junction contained 12 bases not matched to a gene. Germline lookup yields CDR1 MNHNS and CDR2 SASEGT. This CDR3 spans 15 amino acids. The CDR3 DNA reads TGTGCCAGCATCAGGGGGATCGGGGATAGTCAGCCCCAGCATTTT. This codes for CASIRGIGDSQPQHF.

The V and J genes are TRBV5-5 and TRBJ2-1; the D gene is possibly TRBD1 (5 bases). Germline V CDR1 and CDR2: SGHKS, YYEKEE (reference sequence). CDR3 length equals 15 residues. Between the trimmed V and J ends, which lost 3 bases and 6 bases, there was a span of 16 bases. Written as DNA, the CDR3 is TGTGCCAGCAGCTGGACAACCCCCCTGGGCAATGAGCAGTTCTTC. Translation gives CASSWTTPLGNEQFF.

The chain links TRBV5-1 to TRBJ2-1; the D call may be TRBD1 or TRBD2 (5 bases each). V gave up 0 bases and J gave up 8 bases, with 18 bases separating them. The CDR3 extends over 16 amino acids. Germline V CDR1 and CDR2: SGHRS, YFSETQ. The CDR3 bases are TGCGCCAGCAGCTTGGCTACCTGGGGGATATGGGATGAGCAGTTCTTC. Amino acid sequence: CASSLATWGIWDEQFF.

The rearrangement uses TRBV4-3 and TRBJ1-1; D ambiguous. CDR3 length: 11 amino acids. With 1 base removed from V and 8 bases from J, the gap between germline ends came to 5 bases. Looked up from germline, CDR1 is LGHNA and CDR2 is YSLEER. The CDR3 DNA follows: TGCGCCAGCAGCCAAGGGCCGGAAGCTTTCTTT. Protein sequence: CASSQGPEAFF.

The chain couples TRBV5-4 to TRBJ2-7; 7 bases match TRBD2. The CDR3 spans 16 residues. The germline CDR1 and CDR2 sequences are SGHNT and YYREEE (reference sequence). V lost 4 bases to trimming and J lost 2 bases; unmatched junction nucleotides: 12. Written as DNA, the CDR3 is TGTGCCAGCAGCCCCGCGGGCGGACTAGGTCCCTACGAGCAGTACTTC. Translation gives CASSPAGGLGPYEQYF.

The chain combines TRBV5-1 with TRBJ1-2, with D possibly matching TRBD1 (5 bases). Trimming removed 1 base at V and 4 bases at J, with 11 bases between. This CDR3 is built from 14 residues. Germline-derived CDR1 and CDR2 are SGHRS and YFSETQ. The CDR3 DNA reads as TGCGCCAGCAGCTTGACCAGGGACGTCTATGGCTACACCTTC. This encodes CASSLTRDVYGYTF. The full variable domain, its missing parts supplied by reference TRBV5-1 and TRBJ1-2, is KAGVTQTPRYLIKTRGQQVTLSCSPISGHRSVSWYQQTPGQGLQFLFEYFSETQRNKGNFPGRFSGRQFSNSRSEMNVSTLELGDSALYLCASSLTRDVYGYTFGSGTRLTVV.

A single count supports this clone. Other nucleotide sequences from this sample produce the same CDR3. The CDR3 protein is CASSLVRQETQYF. DNA of the CDR3: TGTGCCAGCAGCTTAGTGAGACAAGAGACCCAGTACTTC. The rearrangement joins TRBV7-2 to TRBJ2-5; no definite D call. Germline CDR1 SGHTA, CDR2 FQGNSA. V shed 1 base and J shed 2 bases, with 5 bases lying between them. The CDR3 runs to 13 residues. The variable domain in full, with the rest retrieved from reference TRBV7-2 and TRBJ2-5, is GAGVSQSPSNKVTEKGKDVELRCDPISGHTALYWYRQSLGQGLEFLIYFQGNSAPDKSGLPSDRFSAERTGGSVSTLTIQRTQQEDSAVYLCASSLVRQETQYFGPGTRLLVL.

This clone turned up a few times. The chain carries TRBV9 and TRBJ2-5; no reliable D call. The CDR3 is 15 amino acids. Germline lookup yields CDR1 SGDLS and CDR2 YYNGEE. V was pared by 0 bases and J by 7 bases, with 16 bases between. Here the CDR3 reads CASSVASRSVGTQYF. CDR3 nucleotide sequence: TGTGCCAGCAGCGTAGCTTCCCGTTCAGTCGGGACCCAGTACTTC. Looking up the rest from reference TRBV9 and TRBJ2-5 gives the full variable domain: DSGVTQTPKHLITATGQRVTLRCSPRSGDLSVYWYQQSLDQGLQFLIQYYNGEERAKGNILERFSAQQFPDLHSELNLSSLELGDSALYFCASSVASRSVGTQYFGPGTRLLVL.

The chain employs TRBV30 and TRBJ2-5; tentative D call: TRBD2 (5 bases). Germline CDR1 reads GTSNPN; CDR2 reads SVGIG (reference sequence). CDR3 length: 14 residues. The germline V and J ends were trimmed by 3 bases and 1 base, with 12 bases remaining between them. The CDR3 here is CAWSGNLIQETQYF. In DNA form, the CDR3 reads TGTGCCTGGAGCGGGAATCTTATCCAAGAGACCCAGTACTTC.

The genes are TRBV13 and TRBJ2-1, with 14 bases aligning to TRBD2. This CDR3 has 21 residues. Germline assignment: CDR1 PRHDT and CDR2 FYEKMQ (reference sequence). Trimming took 0 bases from V and 3 from J; bases not matched to a gene: 13. CDR3 sequence reads: CASSLGGVGTSGSRHYNEQFF. CDR3 DNA sequence: TGTGCCAGCAGCTTAGGGGGCGTGGGGACTAGCGGGAGTCGACACTACAATGAGCAGTTCTTC.

The chain links TRBV4-1 to TRBJ2-7; 9 bases line up with TRBD2. This CDR3 has 17 residues. The germline gives CDR1 MGHRA, CDR2 YSYEKL. The V gene end was trimmed by 2 bases and the J gene end by 2 bases; junction bases not matched to a gene: 10. The CDR3 here is CASSQNRGTSRAYEQYF. In DNA form, the CDR3 reads TGCGCCAGCAGCCAAAATAGGGGGACTAGCAGGGCCTACGAGCAGTACTTC.

Points on this clone: This may arise from a read error, as a much more abundant clone is one base away. Here the CDR3 reads CASSQDGQPQHF. The CDR3 nucleotides are TGTGCCAGCAGCCAAGATGGGCAGCCCCAGCATTTT. The V and J genes are TRBV11-2 and TRBJ1-5; no clear D. Germline CDR1 is SGHAT and CDR2 is FQNNGV. The CDR3 loop spans 12 amino acids. V lost 5 bases and J 7 bases, leaving 9 bases between the germline ends.

This chain links TRBV7-6 with TRBJ1-1, with D unresolved. The CDR3 consists of 15 residues. From germline, CDR1 is SGHVS and CDR2 FNYEAQ. V gave up 4 bases and J gave up 1 base, with 13 bases separating them. CDR3 sequence: CASSSQGRENTEAFF. The CDR3 nucleotides read TGTGCCAGCAGCTCACAAGGACGGGAGAACACTGAAGCTTTCTTT.

This chain connects TRBV10-3 to TRBJ2-3; D gene unclear. This CDR3 has 14 amino acids. V was shortened by 4 bases and J by 6 bases, with 14 bases between the two germline ends. CDR1 and CDR2 from the germline V gene are ENHRY and SYGVKD. The CDR3 loop is CAISAGGARDTQYF. The CDR3 DNA follows: TGTGCCATCAGTGCAGGCGGCGCGAGGGATACGCAGTATTTT.

This clone has more than one count but fewer than ten. This chain uses TRBV6-1 with TRBJ1-2; unclear D gene. Germline V gives CDR1 MNHNS, CDR2 SASEGT. Trimming removed 8 bases from V and 0 bases from J, with 13 bases in between. This CDR3 is 14 amino acids long. This chain's CDR3 is CASYFEGPNYGYTF. CDR3 coding DNA: TGTGCCAGCTATTTTGAGGGTCCTAACTATGGCTACACCTTC.

V usage is TRBV5-1 and J usage is TRBJ1-1; no definite D call. V was pared by 0 bases and J by 3 bases, with 15 bases between. The CDR3 spans 16 residues. The germline V gene encodes CDR1 SGHRS and CDR2 YFSETQ. In DNA, the CDR3 is TGCGCCAGCAGCTTGGGGAACAGCGAGGTTTACACTGAAGCTTTCTTT. Its translation: CASSLGNSEVYTEAFF. The full variable domain, rest sourced from reference TRBV5-1 and TRBJ1-1, is KAGVTQTPRYLIKTRGQQVTLSCSPISGHRSVSWYQQTPGQGLQFLFEYFSETQRNKGNFPGRFSGRQFSNSRSEMNVSTLELGDSALYLCASSLGNSEVYTEAFFGQGTRLTVV.

J is TRBJ2-3 and V is TRBV9; 7 nucleotides match TRBD2. The CDR3 sequence is 14 residues long. With V trimmed by 7 bases and J by 0 bases, 5 bases remained unmatched. Germline values: CDR1 SGDLS, CDR2 YYNGEE. CDR3 nucleotide sequence: TGTGCCAGCGGACCTAGCGGAAGCACAGATACGCAGTATTTT. Its protein is CASGPSGSTDTQYF.